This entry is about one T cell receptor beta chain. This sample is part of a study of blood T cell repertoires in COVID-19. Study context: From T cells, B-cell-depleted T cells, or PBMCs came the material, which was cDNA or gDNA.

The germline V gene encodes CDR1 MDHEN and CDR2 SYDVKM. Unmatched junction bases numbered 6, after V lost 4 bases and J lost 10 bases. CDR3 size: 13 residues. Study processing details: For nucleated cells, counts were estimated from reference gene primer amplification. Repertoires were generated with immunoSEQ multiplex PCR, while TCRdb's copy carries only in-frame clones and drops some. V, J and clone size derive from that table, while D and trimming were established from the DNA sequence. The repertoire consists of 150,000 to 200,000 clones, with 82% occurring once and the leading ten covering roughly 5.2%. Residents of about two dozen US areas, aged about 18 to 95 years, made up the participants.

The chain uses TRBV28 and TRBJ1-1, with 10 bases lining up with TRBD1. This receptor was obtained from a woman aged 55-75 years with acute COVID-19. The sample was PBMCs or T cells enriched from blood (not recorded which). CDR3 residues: CASSSTGGRGAFF. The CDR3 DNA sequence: TGTGCCAGCAGTTCGACAGGGGGCAGGGGAGCTTTCTTT.